Presented here are 27 T cell receptor beta chains from one specimen sequenced in a study of Graves' ophthalmopathy and Graves' hyperthyroidism. Transcripts of RNA were the source for amplifying TCR beta CDR3 regions. The first round was an RT-PCR with HTBI primers, and the second round was a multiplex PCR. TCRdb re-derived calls from the multiplex PCR reads in MiXCR, one entry per CDR3 protein. Here the sample spans around 1,000,000 distinct CDR3 sequences, about 36% being singletons. The sample taken for sequencing was peripheral blood or thyroid tissue (not recorded which). These receptors all come from an adult man with Graves' hyperthyroidism.

This clonotype was counted ten times or more. V usage is TRBV29-1 and J usage is TRBJ2-1, with D possibly called TRBD1 or TRBD2 (7 bases each). The CDR3 has 13 residues. Germline lookup yields CDR1 SQVTM and CDR2 ANQGSEA. With 2 bases removed from V and 8 bases from J, the gap between germline ends came to 13 bases. CDR3 coding DNA: TGCAGCGTTGAACTACAGGGGAGGGATGAGCAGTTCTTC. Translated: CSVELQGRDEQFF.

This chain links TRBV4-1 with TRBJ2-5, with no clear D. Per germline, CDR1 MGHRA and CDR2 YSYEKL. The CDR3 runs to 12 residues. Trimming shortened V by 2 bases and J by 5 bases, and 6 bases separated the two germline ends. The CDR3, as DNA: TGCGCCAGCAGCCAACAACCGGAGACCCAGTACTTC. Its translation is CASSQQPETQYF.

The V gene is TRBV30, the J gene TRBJ2-5, with 8 bases identical to TRBD1. There are 14 residues in the CDR3. Germline trimming cut 0 bases from V and 4 bases from J; bases unmatched to any gene: 4. The germline V gene has CDR1 GTSNPN and CDR2 SVGIG (reference sequence). Written as DNA, the CDR3 is TGTGCCTGGAGTGTAGCACAGGGGGGAGAGACCCAGTACTTC. This sequence encodes CAWSVAQGGETQYF.

This sequence joins TRBV30 and TRBJ2-2; weak D call: TRBD1 (6 bases). Trimming removed 2 bases at V and 4 bases at J, with 8 bases between. Germline V gives CDR1 GTSNPN, CDR2 SVGIG (reference sequence). This CDR3 is built from 13 residues. CDR3 sequence: CAWSWGLTGELFF. The CDR3 nucleotides read TGTGCCTGGAGTTGGGGGCTCACCGGGGAGCTGTTTTTT.

V and J are TRBV6-5 and TRBJ1-6, with D possibly matching TRBD1 (5 bases). From germline, CDR1 is MNHEY and CDR2 SVGAGI. V was clipped by 6 bases and J by 1 base, with 22 bases between them. The CDR3 runs to 19 residues. CDR3 nucleotides: TGTGCCAGCAGCCCGCGTGGGGCCGGCTACGGGTCCTATAATTCACCCCTCCACTTT. It yields the protein CASSPRGAGYGSYNSPLHF.

CDR3 in amino acids: CASSPSGTSGGTEAFF. CDR3 nucleotides: TGTGCCAGCAGCCCCTCCGGGACTAGCGGGGGCACTGAAGCTTTCTTT. The J gene is TRBJ1-1, the V gene TRBV11-2; tentatively, D is TRBD1 (5 bases). Germline CDR1 SGHAT, CDR2 FQNNGV. This CDR3 contains 16 residues. V lost 5 bases, J lost 4 bases, and 20 bases lay in between.

This clonotype has a handful of counts. The rearrangement uses TRBV7-3 and TRBJ1-5; 7 bases fit TRBD1. CDR3 length equals 19 residues. V gave up 3 bases and J gave up 3 bases; unmatched junction bases: 17. Germline V gene data show CDR1 as SGHTA and CDR2 as FQGTGA. The CDR3 nucleotides are TGTGCCAGCAGCTTCTTCCGGGACAGCGGCAGGGGGTTCAATCAGCCCCAGCATTTT. Amino acid sequence: CASSFFRDSGRGFNQPQHF.

The chain carries TRBV30 and TRBJ1-4; 7 bases fit TRBD1. Germline V gene lookup returns CDR1 GTSNPN and CDR2 SVGIG (reference sequence). This CDR3 has 14 amino acids. Germline trimming cut 4 bases from V and 6 bases from J; bases unmatched to any gene: 8. The CDR3 nucleotides are TGTGCCTGGACCAAGGGGGCCAGTTATGAAAAACTGTTTTTT. This gives the protein CAWTKGASYEKLFF.

This sequence joins TRBV30 and TRBJ1-1, with D maybe TRBD1 (6 bases). The CDR3 contains 13 residues. Trimming stripped 0 bases from V and 7 bases from J, with 12 bases between. Germline loops: CDR1 GTSNPN, CDR2 SVGIG (reference sequence). CDR3 loop: CAWSVPGAGEAFF. The CDR3 bases are TGTGCCTGGAGTGTACCGGGGGCGGGTGAAGCTTTCTTT. Supplemented by reference TRBV30 and TRBJ1-1, the full variable domain reads SQTIHQWPATLVQPVGSPLSLECTVEGTSNPNLYWYRQAAGRGLQLLFYSVGIGQISSEVPQNLSASRPQDRQFILSSKKLLLSDSGFYLCAWSVPGAGEAFFGQGTRLTVV.

This clonotype was counted ten times or more. The chain is built from TRBV7-2 and TRBJ1-2, with D possibly being TRBD1 (5 bases). Per the germline V gene, CDR1 is SGHTA and CDR2 is FQGNSA. V lost 5 bases to trimming and J lost 3 bases, with 13 bases between them. The CDR3 loop spans 14 amino acids. CDR3 sequence: CASSAHQGYYGYTF. The CDR3 nucleotides are TGTGCCAGCAGCGCTCATCAGGGATACTATGGCTACACCTTC.

The chain couples TRBV9 to TRBJ2-2, with D possibly TRBD2 on 5 matching bases. V lost 7 bases, J lost 5 bases, and 21 bases lay in between. CDR3 size: 16 residues. Germline-derived CDR1 and CDR2 are SGDLS and YYNGEE. CDR3 sequence: CASRGLYGSKTGELFF. The CDR3 bases are TGTGCCAGCCGCGGGCTTTATGGTTCAAAGACCGGGGAGCTGTTTTTT.

The V and J genes are TRBV7-9 and TRBJ2-3, with 8 bases aligning to TRBD2. The V gene's germline CDR1 is SEHNR and CDR2 FQNEAQ (reference sequence). The CDR3 is made up of 17 amino acids. Trimming cost V 5 bases and J 0 bases; bases outside gene matches: 10. CDR3 in amino acids: CASSPRLATTSTDTQYF. The CDR3 coding sequence is TGTGCCAGCAGCCCCCGACTAGCGACAACTAGCACAGATACGCAGTATTTT.

With regard to this clonotype: Sequence at one end of the junction differs from germline and may be a read error. The rearrangement uses TRBV7-8 and TRBJ2-5, with 8 bases matching TRBD1. Germline CDR1 SGHVS, CDR2 FQNEAQ. This CDR3 has 18 amino acids. CDR3 nucleotide sequence: TGTGCCAGCATCCCCCCGCCCACACTACAGGGGGGCCAAGTGACCCAGTACTTC. Its translation: CASIPPPTLQGGQVTQYF.

This clonotype was seen at least ten times. V is TRBV3-1 and J is TRBJ1-2; no reliable D call. V was trimmed by 0 bases and J by 5 bases, leaving 10 bases between them. The CDR3 has 14 residues. CDR1 is LGHDT, CDR2 YNNKEL, per germline (reference sequence). The DNA of the CDR3 is TGTGCCAGCAGCCAAGAGCGGGGAGCGTATGGCTACACCTTC. Its translation: CASSQERGAYGYTF.

The V gene is TRBV5-1, the J gene TRBJ2-5; D possibly corresponds to TRBD1 (6 bases). This CDR3 region has 15 residues. Trimming removed 2 bases at V and 2 bases at J, with 13 bases between. CDR1 is SGHRS and CDR2 is YFSETQ in the germline V gene. As DNA, the CDR3 is TGCGCCAGCAGCTTAGGACAGCTTAGTCAAGAGACCCAGTACTTC. This translates into CASSLGQLSQETQYF.

This clonotype was observed a few times. This may be a read error, as it is one base from a much larger clone. Here the CDR3 reads CASSETGTGNTEAFF. As DNA, the CDR3 is TGTGCCAGCAGTGAGACCGGGACGGGGAACACTGAAGCTTTCTTT. The rearrangement joins TRBV2 to TRBJ1-1; a weak D match, TRBD1 (5 bases). The V end was cut by 3 bases, the J end by 1 base, with 12 bases between. Per the germline V gene, CDR1 is SNHLY and CDR2 is FYNNEI. This CDR3 contains 15 residues.

The chain combines TRBV7-9 with TRBJ1-3; no firm D call. The V gene lost 5 bases and the J gene lost 4 bases, with 18 bases spanning the gap. Germline V gives CDR1 SEHNR, CDR2 FQNEAQ (reference sequence). The CDR3 is 16 amino acids. CDR3 protein: CASSAERSGVGNTIYF. The DNA of the CDR3 is TGTGCCAGCAGCGCAGAAAGATCCGGGGTCGGAAACACCATATATTTT.

This clonotype was picked up many times. This sequence joins TRBV7-9 and TRBJ2-5; 12 nucleotides match TRBD2. CDR1 and CDR2 from the germline V gene are SEHNR and FQNEAQ (reference sequence). This CDR3 is built from 16 residues. J was trimmed by 2 bases and V by 5 bases; bases with no gene match: 6. The CDR3 loop is CASSTGLAGIQETQYF. In DNA, the CDR3 is TGTGCCAGCAGCACTGGACTAGCGGGGATTCAAGAGACCCAGTACTTC.

The genes are TRBV11-1 and TRBJ2-2, with D maybe TRBD2 (6 bases). V lost 6 bases, J lost 5 bases, and 25 bases lay in between. The CDR3 spans 18 residues. Germline V gives CDR1 SGHAT, CDR2 FQDESV (reference sequence). The DNA of the CDR3 is TGTGCCAGCAGACCGCCGGGTGCCGGGGGAGAGCGGACCGGGGAGCTGTTTTTT. Protein product: CASRPPGAGGERTGELFF.

CDR3 nucleotide sequence: TGCGCCAGCAGCCCCCCGACCGGGACAGGCTACGAGCAGTACTTC. Translation gives CASSPPTGTGYEQYF. The chain employs TRBV5-1 and TRBJ2-7, with TRBD1 matching over 8 bases. CDR3 length: 15 residues. V lost 4 bases to trimming and J lost 3 bases; unmatched junction nucleotides: 9. Germline V CDR1 and CDR2: SGHRS, YFSETQ.

The gene calls are TRBV5-1 and TRBJ1-2; D ambiguous. The CDR3 totals 16 residues. Germline CDR1 and CDR2: SGHRS and YFSETQ. V lost 4 bases to trimming and J lost 5 bases, with 21 bases between them. The CDR3 sequence: CASSPNSQIRTYGYTF. CDR3 in DNA: TGCGCCAGCAGCCCGAACTCCCAGATCCGAACTTATGGCTACACCTTC.

This clonotype was picked up many times. V usage is TRBV7-9 and J usage is TRBJ1-4; perhaps TRBD1 as D (5 bases). This CDR3 has 13 residues. Germline CDR1 SEHNR, CDR2 FQNEAQ (reference sequence). The germline V and J ends were trimmed by 2 bases and 8 bases, with 9 bases remaining between them. The CDR3 region has the DNA TGTGCCAGCAGCTTAAGGGGAATGGAAAAACTGTTTTTT. Translation gives CASSLRGMEKLFF.

This clonotype was detected a few times. V usage is TRBV19 and J usage is TRBJ1-5; 10 bases agree with TRBD1. Germline-derived CDR1 and CDR2 are LNHDA and SQIVND (reference sequence). The V gene end was trimmed by 9 bases and the J gene end by 4 bases; junction bases not matched to a gene: 9. This CDR3 region has 15 residues. CDR3 residues: CASLPGTGANQPQHF. As DNA, the CDR3 is TGTGCCAGCTTACCCGGGACAGGGGCAAATCAGCCCCAGCATTTT.

This clonotype was observed a handful of times. V usage is TRBV11-3 and J usage is TRBJ2-7; 7 bases are shared with TRBD1. CDR3 size: 14 residues. V was pared by 2 bases and J by 5 bases, with 6 bases of the junction left unmatched. Germline values: CDR1 SGHNT, CDR2 YENEEA. CDR3 in amino acids: CASSLPDRADEQYF. CDR3 sequence (DNA): TGTGCCAGCAGCTTACCCGACAGGGCCGACGAGCAGTACTTC.

This clonotype was seen only a few times. The chain links TRBV12-3 or TRBV12-4 to TRBJ2-7, with TRBD2 matching 10 bases. The CDR3 spans 15 residues. V shed 4 bases and J 5 bases; nucleotides not matched to a gene: 8. For the CDR3, the DNA is TGTGCCAGCAGTTACTCGCCTAGCGGGGGCGACGAGCAGTACTTC. It codes for CASSYSPSGGDEQYF.

This clonotype has more than one count but fewer than ten. The rearrangement joins TRBV7-2 to TRBJ2-3; 7 nucleotides align to TRBD2. The CDR3 extends over 14 amino acids. The V gene's germline CDR1 is SGHTA and CDR2 FQGNSA. The V gene end was trimmed by 4 bases and the J gene end by 6 bases; junction bases not matched to a gene: 7. The CDR3 nucleotides are TGTGCCAGCAGCTCACCCTCTAGCGGCGATACGCAGTATTTT. Encoded protein: CASSSPSSGDTQYF.

J is TRBJ1-2 and V is TRBV29-1; 8 bases match TRBD1. Per germline, CDR1 SQVTM and CDR2 ANQGSEA. V shed 3 bases, J shed 2 bases, and the junction held 5 bases outside the gene matches. The CDR3 loop spans 14 amino acids. The chain's CDR3 is CSVDLRDRNYGYTF. CDR3 nucleotides: TGCAGCGTTGACCTAAGGGACAGGAACTATGGCTACACCTTC.